These T cell receptor beta chains were read from a single sample in a study of OX40 agonist ivuxolimab in advanced cancers. Clones were sequenced by immunoSEQ multiplex PCR, and TCRdb holds only the in-frame ones, with some missing. The table records some 50,000 clones, around 85% of them present only once. The input for sequencing was CD4+ or CD8+ T cells sorted from blood, taken in a trial of the OX40 agonist ivuxolimab. The receptors stem from an adult with an advanced solid tumor such as melanoma, head and neck, liver or kidney cancer. Both conserved end residues are trimmed from each CDR3. Expanded clones are given a class, and other clones once, few, many or no size at all.

v_call	clone_size	j_call	cdr3_aa
TRBV19	-	TRBJ2-1	ASSIPSGGNEQF
TRBV14	-	-	ASSQESWLAGGGEQY
TRBV2	-	TRBJ1-5	ASTGRGSQPQH
TRBV5-8	-	TRBJ1-2	ASNVDRGYGYT
TRBV6-5	-	TRBJ1-4	ASSYATGANEKLF
TRBV9	-	TRBJ1-2	ASSVAGGYGYT
TRBV28	-	TRBJ1-5	ASRAQPNQPQH
TRBV27	-	TRBJ1-4	ASRGLGATNEKLF
TRBV6-6	-	TRBJ1-4	ASAGGRSNEKLF
TRBV2	-	TRBJ2-5	ASSRAWSGETQY
TRBV7-2	-	TRBJ1-4	ASSPYPTATNEKLF
TRBV11-3	once	TRBJ2-1	ASSSTTSYNEQF
TRBV10-1	-	TRBJ2-1	ASSTSGYPYNEQF
TRBV27	-	TRBJ2-7	ASSAPGQGAGLYEQY
TRBV4-1	-	TRBJ1-5	ASSRAPGQGGDQPQH
TRBV23-1	-	TRBJ2-3	ASSTSCTDTQY